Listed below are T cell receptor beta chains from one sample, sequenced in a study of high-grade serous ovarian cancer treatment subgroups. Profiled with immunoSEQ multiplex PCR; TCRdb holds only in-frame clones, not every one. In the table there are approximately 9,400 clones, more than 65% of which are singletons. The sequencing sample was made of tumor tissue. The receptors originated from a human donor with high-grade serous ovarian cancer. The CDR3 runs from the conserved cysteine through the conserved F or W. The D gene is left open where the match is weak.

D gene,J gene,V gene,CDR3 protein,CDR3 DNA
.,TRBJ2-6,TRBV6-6,CASHQSGANVLTF,TGTGCCAGCCACCAATCTGGGGCCAACGTCCTGACTTTC
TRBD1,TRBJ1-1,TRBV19,CASSPRGRGLLATEAFF,TGTGCCAGTAGTCCCCGGGGCAGGGGGCTTCTTGCCACTGAAGCTTTCTTT
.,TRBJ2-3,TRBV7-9,CASSLATDTQYF,TGTGCCAGCAGCTTAGCGACAGATACGCAGTATTTT
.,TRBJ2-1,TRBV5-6,CASISSLYNEQFF,TGTGCCAGCATCAGTTCCCTCTACAATGAGCAGTTCTTC
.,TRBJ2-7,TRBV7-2,CASRPSDRYYYEQYF,TGTGCCAGCAGACCATCCGACAGATACTACTACGAGCAGTACTTC
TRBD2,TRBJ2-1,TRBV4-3,CASSQDRGGRANNEQFF,TGCGCCAGCAGCCAAGATCGGGGCGGGAGGGCCAACAATGAGCAGTTCTTC
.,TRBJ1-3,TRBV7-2,CASSLRSTIYF,TGTGCCAGCAGCTTAAGATCGACCATATATTTT
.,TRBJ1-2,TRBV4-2,CASRLIGQPSGYTF,TGTGCCAGCAGGCTTATTGGACAGCCATCCGGCTACACCTTC
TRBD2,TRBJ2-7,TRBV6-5,CASRPGLAGSYEQYF,TGTGCCAGCAGGCCGGGACTAGCGGGATCGTACGAGCAGTACTTC
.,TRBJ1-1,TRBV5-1,CASSPTGGSTEAFF,TGCGCCAGCAGCCCGACTGGGGGTAGCACTGAAGCTTTCTTT
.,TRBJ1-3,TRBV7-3,CAIGPGLNSGNTIYF,TGTGCCATCGGACCGGGACTCAACTCTGGAAACACCATATATTTT
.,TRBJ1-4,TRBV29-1,CSVAVGSGEKLFF,TGCAGCGTGGCGGTCGGTTCGGGTGAAAAACTGTTTTTT
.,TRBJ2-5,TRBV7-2,CASSPRQRPGETQYF,TGTGCCAGCAGCCCACGGCAGCGCCCGGGGGAGACCCAGTACTTC
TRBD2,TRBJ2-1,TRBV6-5,CASTLAGPGYNEQFF,TGTGCCAGTACTCTAGCGGGACCGGGATACAATGAGCAGTTCTTC
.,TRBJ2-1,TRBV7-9,CASSTGSRGNEQFF,TGTGCCAGCAGCACAGGGAGTAGAGGCAATGAGCAGTTCTTC
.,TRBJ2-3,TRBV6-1,CASTRLDTDTQYF,TGTGCCAGCACGCGACTAGACACAGATACGCAGTATTTT
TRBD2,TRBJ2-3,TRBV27,CASSPSRTSGGADTQYF,TGTGCCAGCAGTCCTAGTCGGACTAGCGGGGGGGCAGATACGCAGTATTTT
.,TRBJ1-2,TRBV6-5,CASTMAAEYGYTF,TGTGCCAGCACTATGGCAGCCGAATATGGCTACACCTTC
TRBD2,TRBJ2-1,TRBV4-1,CASSHPTSGPSYNEQFF,TGCGCCAGCAGCCATCCCACTAGCGGTCCATCCTACAATGAGCAGTTCTTC
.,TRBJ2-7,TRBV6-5,CASSSTGFKQYF,TGTGCCAGCAGTTCTACCGGGTTCAAGCAGTACTTC
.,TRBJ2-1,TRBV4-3,CASSHPLRGSSYNEQFF,TGCGCCAGCAGCCATCCGCTGAGGGGGAGCTCCTACAATGAGCAGTTCTTC
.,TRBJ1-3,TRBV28,CALGVPGNTIYF,TGTGCCCTCGGGGTTCCTGGAAACACCATATATTTT